The 21 T cell receptor beta chains below come from one sample, sequenced in a study of T cells in Graves' hyperthyroidism and ophthalmopathy. Researchers took RNA transcripts and amplified the TCR beta CDR3 regions from them. Carried out on the TCR CDR3, a first-round RT-PCR used the HTBI primer set. TCRdb processed the multiplex PCR reads anew with MiXCR; each CDR3 protein has one entry. The sample has roughly 500,000 distinct CDR3 sequences, about 46% seen once. Sequenced: peripheral blood or thyroid tissue (not recorded which). These receptors came from an adult woman with Graves' disease, either hyperthyroidism or ophthalmopathy (not recorded which).

This clonotype was observed at least ten times. This chain links TRBV6-6 with TRBJ1-6; a weak D match, TRBD1 (6 bases). The length of the CDR3 is 13 residues. V dropped 8 bases and J dropped 6 bases, with 11 bases sitting between them. Germline V gives CDR1 MNHNY, CDR2 SVGAGI (reference sequence). The CDR3: CASSEGGNSPLHF. As DNA, the CDR3 is TGTGCCAGCTCCGAGGGGGGTAATTCACCCCTCCACTTT.

This clonotype was observed many times. This chain uses TRBV6-1 with TRBJ1-1; no reliable D call. This CDR3 has 12 amino acids. Looked up from germline, CDR1 is MNHNS and CDR2 is SASEGT. Trimming took off 8 bases at V and 0 bases at J, with 7 bases between the two ends. For the CDR3, the DNA is TGTGCCAGCTTCTGGGTGAACACTGAAGCTTTCTTT. This gives the protein CASFWVNTEAFF.

There are many counts of this clonotype. The CDR3 protein is CSARGPGFGVTGELFF. CDR3 in DNA: TGCAGTGCTAGAGGGCCGGGCTTCGGCGTCACCGGGGAGCTGTTTTTT. J is TRBJ2-2 and V is TRBV20-1, with D hard to call. Looked up from germline, CDR1 is DFQATT and CDR2 is SNEGSKA (reference sequence). V was clipped by 1 base and J by 4 bases, with 16 bases between them. This CDR3 region has 16 residues.

V gene TRBV12-3 or TRBV12-4 combines with J gene TRBJ1-2, with D unclear. This CDR3 contains 11 residues. The V end lost 3 bases, the J end lost 12 bases, and 11 bases lay between the germline ends. CDR3 bases: TGTGCCAGCAGTTTTGACCCGCTCCACACCTTC. As protein: CASSFDPLHTF.

In this sample, this clonotype turned up many times. The J gene is TRBJ2-5, the V gene TRBV7-8; perhaps TRBD2 as D (5 bases). The CDR3 consists of 14 residues. Germline CDR1 reads SGHVS; CDR2 reads FQNEAQ. V shed 5 bases and J shed 0 bases, with 10 bases lying between them. DNA of the CDR3: TGTGCCAGCAGCCCGTCGGGGAACCAAGAGACCCAGTACTTC. It codes for CASSPSGNQETQYF.

The table lists this clonotype with a count of one. The rearrangement links TRBV10-3 to TRBJ1-2; D is possibly TRBD1 (6 bases). Germline lookup yields CDR1 ENHRY and CDR2 SYGVKD. This CDR3 has 15 residues. Trimming left V 10 bases short and J 2 bases short, with 20 bases between. CDR3 DNA: TGTGCCAGCAGCCCAGCTATAGGGGGAAACTATGGCTACACCTTC. Its protein is CASSPAIGGNYGYTF.

The chain is built from TRBV5-1 and TRBJ2-2, with D perhaps matching TRBD1 (5 bases). Germline loops: CDR1 SGHRS, CDR2 YFSETQ. V was trimmed by 4 bases and J by 5 bases, leaving 15 bases between them. CDR3 length equals 15 residues. The CDR3 coding sequence is TGCGCCAGCAGCAAGAAAGCTTCAGGGACCGGGGAGCTGTTTTTT. It is translated as CASSKKASGTGELFF.

This clonotype was seen only a few times. The CDR3 loop is CASRGGQDYGYTF. In DNA form, the CDR3 reads TGTGCCAGCAGGGGCGGACAGGACTATGGCTACACCTTC. The gene calls are TRBV2 and TRBJ1-2, with TRBD1 matching 7 bases. This CDR3 comprises 13 residues. CDR1 and CDR2 from the germline V gene are SNHLY and FYNNEI. V lost 6 bases and J lost 3; bases outside the gene matches: 4.

The gene calls are TRBV9 and TRBJ1-1; D is unresolved. Germline assignment: CDR1 SGDLS and CDR2 YYNGEE. The germline V and J ends were trimmed by 3 bases and 0 bases, with 12 bases remaining between them. This CDR3 spans 15 amino acids. The CDR3 is CASSAWERVNTEAFF. CDR3 DNA sequence: TGTGCCAGCAGCGCCTGGGAGAGGGTGAACACTGAAGCTTTCTTT. Supplemented by reference TRBV9 and TRBJ1-1, the full variable domain reads DSGVTQTPKHLITATGQRVTLRCSPRSGDLSVYWYQQSLDQGLQFLIQYYNGEERAKGNILERFSAQQFPDLHSELNLSSLELGDSALYFCASSAWERVNTEAFFGQGTRLTVV.

This clonotype was seen at least ten times. This chain connects TRBV20-1 to TRBJ1-1; D perhaps matches TRBD1 (5 bases). CDR1 is DFQATT, CDR2 SNEGSKA, per germline (reference sequence). The V gene lost 3 bases and the J gene lost 0 bases, with 11 bases spanning the gap. The CDR3 loop spans 14 amino acids. DNA for the CDR3: TGCAGTGCTAGGCGGGACGGGATGAACACTGAAGCTTTCTTT. Protein sequence: CSARRDGMNTEAFF.

The J gene is TRBJ1-1, the V gene TRBV11-2; D call uncertain. In germline, CDR1 is SGHAT, CDR2 FQNNGV. V lost 5 bases to trimming and J lost 5 bases, with 9 bases between them. There are 12 residues in the CDR3. The CDR3 loop reads CASSASVTEAFF. Here the CDR3 DNA reads TGTGCCAGCAGCGCTTCGGTGACTGAAGCTTTCTTT.

This clonotype was recorded many times. This chain links TRBV5-1 with TRBJ2-7; D perhaps matches TRBD2 (6 bases). Per germline, CDR1 SGHRS and CDR2 YFSETQ. The CDR3 consists of 14 residues. V was trimmed by 4 bases and J by 3 bases, leaving 14 bases between them. This CDR3 reads CASSPGTLNYEQYF. The CDR3 DNA is TGCGCCAGCAGCCCCGGGACTTTAAACTACGAGCAGTACTTC.

Comment on this clonotype: One end of the junction is discordant with germline, which a read error may explain. This rearrangement joins TRBV7-9 to TRBJ2-3, with 7 bases aligning to TRBD2. Germline V gene sequence: CDR1 SEHNR, CDR2 FQNEAQ (reference sequence). This CDR3 region has 15 residues. CDR3 amino acids: CASSFGGRTTDAQYF. CDR3 coding DNA: TGTGCCAGCAGCTTCGGGGGGAGGACCACAGATGCGCAGTATTTT.

Ten or more counts support this clonotype. The V and J genes are TRBV7-6 and TRBJ2-2; 8 positions agree with TRBD1. CDR1 and CDR2 (germline): SGHVS, FNYEAQ. V lost 2 bases and J lost 4; bases outside the gene matches: 6. The CDR3 is 16 residues long. The CDR3 DNA reads TGTGCCAGCAGCTTAATAAACAGGGGGGCCACCGGGGAGCTGTTTTTT. Residues: CASSLINRGATGELFF.

The rearrangement links TRBV20-1 to TRBJ1-5; maybe TRBD1 (5 bases). The CDR3 is made up of 15 amino acids. Per germline, CDR1 DFQATT and CDR2 SNEGSKA (reference sequence). V was shortened by 3 bases and J by 0 bases, with 12 bases between the two germline ends. This chain's CDR3 is CSARNGGDSNQPQHF. The CDR3 DNA reads as TGCAGTGCTAGGAACGGGGGGGATAGCAATCAGCCCCAGCATTTT.

This chain joins TRBV11-2 and TRBJ1-5; 10 bases line up with TRBD1. V lost 5 bases to trimming and J lost 7 bases; unmatched junction nucleotides: 8. Germline CDR1 and CDR2: SGHAT and FQNNGV. The CDR3 has 15 residues. This chain's CDR3 is CASSPGQGIDQPQHF. For the CDR3, the DNA is TGTGCCAGCAGCCCGGGACAGGGGATAGACCAGCCCCAGCATTTT.

This clonotype was observed at least ten times. V and J are TRBV20-1 and TRBJ1-1; unclear D gene. V gave up 3 bases and J gave up 3 bases, with 14 bases separating them. The CDR3 spans 14 residues. The germline V gene encodes CDR1 DFQATT and CDR2 SNEGSKA (reference sequence). In DNA, the CDR3 is TGCAGTGCTAGCGCTTTTGGGAGGGACACTGAAGCTTTCTTT. This translates into CSASAFGRDTEAFF.

This clonotype was observed many times. The rearrangement joins TRBV7-9 to TRBJ1-6, with 9 bases matching TRBD1. The CDR3 sequence is 14 residues long. Germline V gives CDR1 SEHNR, CDR2 FQNEAQ (reference sequence). Trimming at V came to 5 bases and at J to 10 bases, leaving 6 bases not matched to a gene. The CDR3 DNA is TGTGCCAGCAGCACGGACAGGGGTTTCTCACCCCTCCACTTT. It translates to CASSTDRGFSPLHF.

The genes are TRBV20-1 and TRBJ2-7; D is ambiguous. The V end was cut by 6 bases, the J end by 3 bases, with 12 bases between. The CDR3 covers 12 residues. The germline gives CDR1 DFQATT, CDR2 SNEGSKA (reference sequence). For the CDR3, the DNA is TGCAGTGCACGGATTTTACTCTACGAGCAGTACTTC. This gives the protein CSARILLYEQYF.

The V gene is TRBV10-3, the J gene TRBJ2-7; 7 nucleotides match TRBD2. This CDR3 spans 13 amino acids. Per germline, CDR1 ENHRY and CDR2 SYGVKD. CDR3 sequence: CARGTGGSGEQYF. CDR3 sequence (DNA): TGTGCTAGAGGCACGGGGGGTAGCGGAGAGCAGTACTTC.

This clonotype was counted at least ten times. This CDR3 reads CASSLLVSGSYEQYF. The DNA of the CDR3 is TGTGCCAGCAGCTTACTGGTTAGCGGCTCCTACGAGCAGTACTTC. The gene calls are TRBV5-4 and TRBJ2-7; D might be TRBD2 (6 bases). CDR1 SGHNT and CDR2 YYREEE come from the germline V gene (reference sequence). The CDR3 runs to 15 residues. V lost 2 bases to trimming and J lost 0 bases, with 12 bases between them.